This record concerns one T cell receptor beta chain sequence. The germline CDR1 and CDR2 sequences are SGHTA and FQGNSA. The ends lost 1 base at V and 4 bases at J; junction bases unmatched: 9. This CDR3 has 18 amino acids. These data belong to a study of cytomegalovirus exposure and HLA in healthy donors. Study as a whole: Earlier, almost 120 million unique TCR beta sequences were recovered from about 200 million T cells by an analysis.

PCR involved 60 Vbeta and 13 Jbeta primers. The method was immunoSEQ multiplex PCR; TCRdb's version includes in-frame clones alone and lacks a portion of them. The sample has about 130,000 clones; 70% to 85% are singletons. The chain is built from TRBV7-2 and TRBJ2-3; 12 positions match TRBD2. Sequenced input: PBMCs. This clonotype was obtained from a boy aged 2 to 10 in good health and CMV-seronegative. The CDR3 bases are TGTGCCAGCAGCTTAGATGGACTAGCGGGGCCTCGGGCAGATACGCAGTATTTT. Protein: CASSLDGLAGPRADTQYF.